These 20 T cell receptor beta chains were all obtained from the same sample, sequenced in a study of OX40 agonist ivuxolimab in advanced cancers. Here immunoSEQ multiplex PCR was the method, and the copy in TCRdb shows in-frame clones only, minus some. Found here are around 20,000 clones, 84% of them singletons; the top ten hold 30%. The sample here was CD4+ or CD8+ T cells sorted from blood, taken in a trial of the OX40 agonist ivuxolimab. The receptors come from an adult with an advanced solid tumor such as melanoma, head and neck, liver or kidney cancer.

V gene TRBV15 combines with J gene TRBJ2-5; possibly TRBD1 for D (6 bases). Germline V gene sequence: CDR1 LNHNV, CDR2 YYDKDF (reference sequence). V was trimmed by 0 bases and J by 5 bases, leaving 10 bases between them. CDR3 length: 14 residues. The CDR3 DNA is TGTGCCACCAGCAGAGATACAGGGAGTGAGACCCAGTACTTC. Its translation: CATSRDTGSETQYF.

The chain carries TRBV7-3 and TRBJ1-5; no clear D. This CDR3 comprises 13 residues. Germline assignment: CDR1 SGHTA and CDR2 FQGTGA. The V end was cut by 5 bases, the J end by 4 bases, with 9 bases between. CDR3 nucleotide sequence: TGTGCCAGCAGCGAAAGTCCAAATCAGCCCCAGCATTTT. The encoded protein is CASSESPNQPQHF.

The chain recombines TRBV11-2 with TRBJ1-1; tentatively, D is TRBD1 (5 bases). Germline loops: CDR1 SGHAT, CDR2 FQNNGV. Trimming left V 0 bases short and J 4 bases short, with 18 bases between. This CDR3 spans 17 amino acids. CDR3 sequence: CASSLDRRASFSTEAFF. The CDR3 nucleotides are TGTGCCAGCAGCTTAGACCGCAGGGCAAGTTTTAGCACTGAAGCTTTCTTT. The full variable domain, completed using reference TRBV11-2 and TRBJ1-1, is EAGVAQSPRYKIIEKRQSVAFWCNPISGHATLYWYQQILGQGPKLLIQFQNNGVVDDSQLPKDRFSAERLKGVDSTLKIQPAKLEDSAVYLCASSLDRRASFSTEAFFGQGTRLTVV.

This chain uses TRBV7-3 with TRBJ2-1; D not resolved. V shed 1 base and J shed 4 bases, with 11 bases lying between them. The germline V gene encodes CDR1 SGHTA and CDR2 FQGTGA. This CDR3 has 15 amino acids. The CDR3 DNA reads TGTGCCAGCAGCTTAAACATCAACGGATACAATGAGCAGTTCTTC. Translating it yields CASSLNINGYNEQFF.

The J gene is TRBJ2-7, the V gene TRBV30; 8 bases fit TRBD1. The CDR3 spans 14 residues. Losses at the gene ends were 0 bases for V and 7 bases for J; bases not matched to a gene: 8. The germline gives CDR1 GTSNPN, CDR2 SVGIG (reference sequence). The CDR3 DNA is TGTGCCTGGAGTGTGGGCAGGGGGCAGAGGGAGCAGTACTTC. Protein product: CAWSVGRGQREQYF.

This chain joins TRBV5-5 and TRBJ1-5, with a possible D match to TRBD1 (5 bases). Trimming shortened V by 4 bases and J by 4 bases, and 15 bases separated the two germline ends. Germline CDR1 reads SGHKS; CDR2 reads YYEKEE (reference sequence). The CDR3 is 15 amino acids. The DNA of the CDR3 is TGTGCCAGCAGCCTAGGAGGGGACGGAAATCAGCCCCAGCATTTT. Encoded protein: CASSLGGDGNQPQHF. The variable domain in full, with the rest retrieved from reference TRBV5-5 and TRBJ1-5, is DAGVTQSPTHLIKTRGQQVTLRCSPISGHKSVSWYQQVLGQGPQFIFQYYEKEERGRGNFPDRFSARQFPNYSSELNVNALLLGDSALYLCASSLGGDGNQPQHFGDGTRLSIL.

This clone was counted a few times. The chain has TRBV6-5 and TRBJ2-7; TRBD2 might be the D (7 bases). The CDR3 extends over 15 amino acids. Between the trimmed V and J ends, which lost 0 bases and 6 bases, there was a span of 15 bases. From germline, CDR1 is MNHEY and CDR2 SVGAGI. CDR3 protein: CASSYSGGGSGEQYF. CDR3 in DNA: TGTGCCAGCAGTTACTCGGGAGGGGGGTCGGGCGAGCAGTACTTC.

This clone was found once. This chain joins TRBV27 and TRBJ1-6; TRBD1 agrees at 7 bases. In germline, CDR1 is MNHEY, CDR2 SMNVEV (reference sequence). The CDR3 runs to 14 residues. V gave up 2 bases and J gave up 10 bases; unmatched junction bases: 5. This CDR3 reads CASSLTGAGSPLHF. The CDR3 region has the DNA TGTGCCAGCAGTTTAACAGGGGCGGGATCACCCCTCCACTTT.

The rearrangement joins TRBV9 to TRBJ2-2; no definite D call. V shed 0 bases and J shed 6 bases, with 6 bases lying between them. Germline-derived CDR1 and CDR2 are SGDLS and YYNGEE. The CDR3 spans 13 residues. The chain's CDR3 is CASSVEWAGELFF. Written as DNA, the CDR3 is TGTGCCAGCAGCGTAGAATGGGCCGGGGAGCTGTTTTTT.

This clone was seen only once. The V call is TRBV28, the J call TRBJ2-2; no firm D call. CDR3 length: 15 residues. Germline CDR1 MDHEN, CDR2 SYDVKM. Trimming pared 6 bases from V and 0 bases from J, leaving 11 bases between. CDR3: CASRPYTANTGELFF. The CDR3 DNA sequence: TGTGCCAGCAGGCCCTACACGGCGAACACCGGGGAGCTGTTTTTT.

This clone has a handful of counts. This chain links TRBV19 with TRBJ2-7; 11 bases map to TRBD2. Trimming at V came to 5 bases and at J to 6 bases, leaving 12 bases not matched to a gene. Per germline, CDR1 LNHDA and CDR2 SQIVND (reference sequence). The CDR3 runs 16 residues. DNA of the CDR3: TGTGCCAGTAGTGAATGGATTAGCGGGAGGGTCGGCGAGCAGTACTTC. Translating gives CASSEWISGRVGEQYF. The full variable domain, with the rest looked up from reference TRBV19 and TRBJ2-7, is DGGITQSPKYLFRKEGQNVTLSCEQNLNHDAMYWYRQDPGQGLRLIYYSQIVNDFQKGDIAEGYSVSREKKESFPLTVTSAQKNPTAFYLCASSEWISGRVGEQYFGPGTRLTVT.

As regards this clone: One end of the junction is discordant with germline, which a read error may explain. The chain carries TRBV7-9 and TRBJ2-1, with D possibly being TRBD2 (6 bases). The CDR3 covers 17 residues. Germline CDR1 and CDR2: SEHNR and FQNEAQ (reference sequence). The CDR3 region has the DNA TGTGCCAGCAGCTCCCCCCTTAGCGGTGACTCCTACAATGGGCAGCTCTTC. The encoded protein is CASSSPLSGDSYNGQLF.

This rearrangement joins TRBV30 to TRBJ1-6; D uncertain. This CDR3 has 14 amino acids. V lost 1 base and J 10 bases, leaving 14 bases between the germline ends. The V gene's germline CDR1 is GTSNPN and CDR2 SVGIG (reference sequence). In DNA form, the CDR3 reads TGTGCCTGGAGTGGAGGTAGGGTAGGGTCACCCCTCCACTTT. Amino acid sequence: CAWSGGRVGSPLHF. The full variable domain, rest sourced from reference TRBV30 and TRBJ1-6, is SQTIHQWPATLVQPVGSPLSLECTVEGTSNPNLYWYRQAAGRGLQLLFYSVGIGQISSEVPQNLSASRPQDRQFILSSKKLLLSDSGFYLCAWSGGRVGSPLHFGNGTRLTVT.

The chain recombines TRBV7-9 with TRBJ2-3; D is unresolved. From germline, CDR1 is SEHNR and CDR2 FQNEAQ (reference sequence). The CDR3 has 14 residues. The V and J ends lost 1 base and 0 bases respectively, with 5 bases between them. The DNA for the CDR3 is TGTGCCAGCAGCTTAGGCTTTAGCACAGATACGCAGTATTTT. Encoded protein: CASSLGFSTDTQYF.

The chain links TRBV18 to TRBJ2-3; D unresolved. CDR3 length equals 14 residues. Deletions cut 0 bases from V and 0 bases from J, with 4 bases between. Germline V CDR1 and CDR2: KGHSH, LQKENI. CDR3 DNA sequence: TGTGCCAGCTCACCACCGAGCAGCACAGATACGCAGTATTTT. Its translation: CASSPPSSTDTQYF.

This chain links TRBV2 with TRBJ1-1, with no clear D. V was clipped by 4 bases and J by 4 bases, with 13 bases between them. The germline gives CDR1 SNHLY, CDR2 FYNNEI. The CDR3 spans 14 residues. The CDR3 reads CASSAEWSVTEAFF. CDR3 nucleotides: TGTGCCAGCAGTGCCGAATGGTCCGTCACTGAAGCTTTCTTT.

This chain links TRBV29-1 with TRBJ2-5; the D is unclear. The CDR3 length is 12 residues. CDR1 is SQVTM and CDR2 is ANQGSEA in the germline V gene. V gave up 5 bases and J gave up 2 bases, with 9 bases separating them. The CDR3 spells CSVRSGQETQYF. The DNA of the CDR3 is TGCAGCGTTCGGTCAGGACAAGAGACCCAGTACTTC.

The table lists this clone with a few counts. The J gene is TRBJ1-2, the V gene TRBV7-9, with TRBD1 as a possible D gene (6 bases). V lost 5 bases and J 6 bases, leaving 22 bases between the germline ends. Germline-derived CDR1 and CDR2 are SEHNR and FQNEAQ (reference sequence). The CDR3 runs 16 residues. CDR3 in DNA: TGTGCCAGCAGCCCATCCCTCGTGGGGGCGCGGAATGGCTACACCTTC. Amino acid sequence: CASSPSLVGARNGYTF.

The chain couples TRBV30 to TRBJ2-1; D is ambiguous. The CDR3 is made up of 12 amino acids. The germline gives CDR1 GTSNPN, CDR2 SVGIG (reference sequence). Trimming left V 0 bases short and J 8 bases short, with 8 bases between. CDR3 in DNA: TGTGCCTGGAGTGTTGGTCTACATGAGCAGTTCTTC. Residues: CAWSVGLHEQFF.

The rearrangement uses TRBV5-8 and TRBJ1-5, with 9 bases fitting TRBD1. Germline CDR1 reads SGHTS; CDR2 reads YDEGEE. The CDR3 totals 16 residues. V was pared by 0 bases and J by 15 bases, with 16 bases of the junction left unmatched. This chain's CDR3 is CASSLARDRVGKRLHF. The CDR3 DNA is TGTGCCAGCAGCTTGGCAAGGGACAGGGTAGGTAAACGCTTGCATTTT.